The 22 T cell receptor beta chains reported below all come from one sample, sequenced in a study of response to subunit inactivated influenza vaccine. TCRdb ran MiXCR on the RT-PCR reads and lists one entry per CDR3 protein. The table shows some 850,000 distinct CDR3 sequences, with less than 20% occurring only once. The specimen comprised PBMCs from blood, sampled approximately 5 days after vaccination. The receptors originated from a man in his fifties or sixties who received an inactivated influenza vaccine.

This clonotype was observed a handful of times. This chain connects TRBV15 to TRBJ2-7; D might be TRBD1 (5 bases). The CDR3 is 15 residues long. Germline assignment: CDR1 LNHNV and CDR2 YYDKDF (reference sequence). V dropped 0 bases and J dropped 2 bases, with 11 bases sitting between them. The CDR3 sequence is CATSRDPTAAYEQYF. The CDR3 coding sequence is TGTGCCACCAGCAGAGATCCGACAGCAGCCTACGAGCAGTACTTC. The full variable domain, its missing parts supplied by reference TRBV15 and TRBJ2-7, is DAMVIQNPRYQVTQFGKPVTLSCSQTLNHNVMYWYQQKSSQAPKLLFHYYDKDFNNEADTPDNFQSRRPNTSFCFLDIRSPGLGDTAMYLCATSRDPTAAYEQYFGPGTRLTVT.

J is TRBJ2-1 and V is TRBV18, with 9 bases that match TRBD2. V lost 6 bases to trimming and J lost 0 bases; unmatched junction nucleotides: 3. The CDR3 totals 15 residues. Germline V gene lookup returns CDR1 KGHSH and CDR2 LQKENI. CDR3 in amino acids: CASSPGLASYNEQFF. The CDR3 bases are TGTGCCAGCTCTCCGGGACTAGCCTCCTACAATGAGCAGTTCTTC.

V is TRBV11-2 and J is TRBJ2-1; TRBD1 might be the D (5 bases). This CDR3 has 15 residues. Germline lookup yields CDR1 SGHAT and CDR2 FQNNGV. V was trimmed by 4 bases and J by 5 bases, leaving 15 bases between them. In nucleotides, the CDR3 is TGTGCCAGCAGCTCAAGACAGACCCGGCACAATGAGCAGTTCTTC. Encoded protein: CASSSRQTRHNEQFF.

The chain uses TRBV12-3 or TRBV12-4 and TRBJ2-1; unclear D gene. The CDR3 runs 14 residues. V was cut by 0 bases and J by 7 bases, with 10 bases left in between. The CDR3 here is CASSLASTRNEQFF. Written as DNA, the CDR3 is TGTGCCAGCAGTTTAGCTTCAACGAGGAATGAGCAGTTCTTC.

This clonotype turned up a few times. The V call is TRBV14, the J call TRBJ1-2; D gene unclear. V dropped 6 bases and J dropped 0 bases, with 14 bases sitting between them. Germline V lookup: CDR1 SGHDN, CDR2 FVKESK. This CDR3 has 15 amino acids. The CDR3 protein is CASSLSRRTNYGYTF. For the CDR3, the DNA is TGTGCCAGCAGTCTAAGCCGTCGGACTAACTATGGCTACACCTTC.

The chain couples TRBV5-1 to TRBJ1-1; D call uncertain. CDR3 length: 16 amino acids. With 4 bases removed from V and 0 bases from J, the gap between germline ends came to 16 bases. Germline V lookup: CDR1 SGHRS, CDR2 YFSETQ. The CDR3 DNA reads as TGCGCCAGCAGCCGGGAATCCATCGCTATGAACACTGAAGCTTTCTTT. It codes for CASSRESIAMNTEAFF.

This clonotype turned up a few times. The chain couples TRBV29-1 to TRBJ2-7; D is possibly TRBD1 (6 bases). CDR3 length equals 12 residues. The V end lost 6 bases, the J end lost 2 bases, and 11 bases lay between the germline ends. The V gene's germline CDR1 is SQVTM and CDR2 ANQGSEA. The CDR3 loop is CSVKGDTYEQYF. As DNA, the CDR3 is TGCAGCGTGAAGGGGGACACCTACGAGCAGTACTTC.

This clonotype has more than one count but fewer than ten. V gene TRBV15 combines with J gene TRBJ2-5; 9 positions agree with TRBD1. The CDR3 length is 16 residues. The germline V gene has CDR1 LNHNV and CDR2 YYDKDF (reference sequence). J gave up 2 bases and V 5 bases, and 9 bases lay outside the gene matches. In DNA form, the CDR3 reads TGTGCCACCAGCTTAAGGACAGGGGCGAATCAAGAGACCCAGTACTTC. Protein sequence: CATSLRTGANQETQYF.

The CDR3 region has the DNA TGTGCCAGCAGTTACTTGCGGGGTGGTAGGGGACATAACCCTCCGGCCTACGAGCAGTACTTC. This gives the protein CASSYLRGGRGHNPPAYEQYF. J is TRBJ2-7 and V is TRBV6-2 or TRBV6-3; the D call may be TRBD1 or TRBD2 (6 bases each). The V gene's germline CDR1 is MNHEY and CDR2 SVGEGT. The V end was cut by 1 base, the J end by 2 bases, with 30 bases between. The CDR3 has 21 residues.

This clonotype was observed many times. This rearrangement joins TRBV29-1 to TRBJ2-2, with D possibly being TRBD1 (6 bases). V was shortened by 0 bases and J by 2 bases, with 13 bases between the two germline ends. Germline-derived CDR1 and CDR2 are SQVTM and ANQGSEA. This CDR3 spans 16 amino acids. The CDR3 DNA reads TGCAGCGTTGAAGATCGGGGCAGGGGTAACACCGGGGAGCTGTTTTTT. As protein: CSVEDRGRGNTGELFF.

V gene TRBV6-1 combines with J gene TRBJ2-1, with D uncertain. CDR1 is MNHNS, CDR2 SASEGT, per germline. The CDR3 spans 13 residues. Trimming cost V 9 bases and J 0 bases, with 9 bases left between them. CDR3 bases: TGTGCCAGTGCCCAGAGCTCCTACAATGAGCAGTTCTTC. It specifies CASAQSSYNEQFF.

CDR3 sequence: CASSWDTYTGELFF. Written as DNA, the CDR3 is TGTGCCAGCAGTTGGGACACTTACACCGGGGAGCTGTTTTTT. The chain recombines TRBV6-2 or TRBV6-3 with TRBJ2-2, with a possible D match to TRBD1 (6 bases). The V and J ends lost 4 bases and 3 bases respectively, with 9 bases between them. Germline V lookup: CDR1 MNHEY, CDR2 SVGEGT. The CDR3 is 14 amino acids.

This clonotype was observed a few times. The chain carries TRBV20-1 and TRBJ2-1, with D possibly TRBD2 on 6 matching bases. Germline V gene lookup returns CDR1 DFQATT and CDR2 SNEGSKA (reference sequence). The CDR3 is 13 amino acids. V was shortened by 5 bases and J by 10 bases, with 18 bases between the two germline ends. The CDR3 sequence: CSASVGSNGEQFF. The CDR3 region has the DNA TGCAGTGCTTCGGTCGGGAGCAACGGGGAGCAGTTCTTC.

CDR3 DNA sequence: TGCAGTGCGAGACCCGACTCCAGGGAGCAGTTCTTC. As protein: CSARPDSREQFF. The chain carries TRBV20-1 and TRBJ2-1; D call uncertain. Germline-derived CDR1 and CDR2 are DFQATT and SNEGSKA (reference sequence). This CDR3 comprises 12 residues. V lost 6 bases and J lost 10, with 16 bases in between.

This clonotype has a count of ten or more. This rearrangement joins TRBV6-5 to TRBJ1-2, with TRBD1 matching 10 bases. The CDR3 is 13 residues long. Per germline, CDR1 MNHEY and CDR2 SVGAGI. J lost 8 bases, V lost 6 bases, and 6 bases had no gene match. For the CDR3, the DNA is TGTGCCAGCAGCCGGGGACAGGGGATAGGCTACACCTTC. Residues: CASSRGQGIGYTF.

The chain couples TRBV24-1 to TRBJ1-4; D unresolved. Trimming removed 5 bases from V and 3 bases from J, with 15 bases in between. The CDR3 extends over 16 amino acids. Germline loops: CDR1 KGHDR, CDR2 SFDVKD. The CDR3 DNA sequence: TGTGCCACCAGTGGGGGAACGGACGTCTCTAATGAAAAACTGTTTTTT. Protein sequence: CATSGGTDVSNEKLFF.

V usage is TRBV20-1 and J usage is TRBJ2-1; 8 bases are shared with TRBD2. Germline CDR1 reads DFQATT; CDR2 reads SNEGSKA (reference sequence). The CDR3 extends over 14 amino acids. The trim removed 2 bases at V and 6 bases at J, leaving 6 bases unmatched. The CDR3, as DNA: TGCAGTGCTAGACTAGCGGGTCGCGGCAATGAGCAGTTCTTC. The encoded protein is CSARLAGRGNEQFF.

The chain combines TRBV5-1 with TRBJ2-7; TRBD1 agrees at 7 bases. V dropped 4 bases and J dropped 7; count of bases not matched to a gene: 8. CDR3 size: 13 residues. Germline-derived CDR1 and CDR2 are SGHRS and YFSETQ. The chain's CDR3 is CASSPTGTREQYF. CDR3 in DNA: TGCGCCAGCAGCCCGACAGGGACGCGGGAGCAGTACTTC.

This rearrangement joins TRBV27 to TRBJ2-3; D call uncertain. This CDR3 spans 15 amino acids. The V end lost 1 base, the J end lost 2 bases, and 10 bases lay between the germline ends. Per germline, CDR1 MNHEY and CDR2 SMNVEV (reference sequence). CDR3: CASSLFQTLTDTQYF. The CDR3 region has the DNA TGTGCCAGCAGTTTATTCCAGACCCTCACAGATACGCAGTATTTT.

This clonotype turned up a few times. The junction departs from germline at one end; a sequencing error may be responsible. This chain joins TRBV7-7 and TRBJ1-5, with a weak D call TRBD1 (6 bases). The CDR3 consists of 18 residues. CDR1 SSHAT and CDR2 FNYEAQ come from the germline V gene (reference sequence). The DNA of the CDR3 is TGTGCTAGCAGCTTAGGTGCAGGGGAGGTTTCTTGCAATCAGCCCCAGCATTTT. It is translated as CASSLGAGEVSCNQPQHF.

This clonotype showed up many times. The V gene is TRBV27, the J gene TRBJ2-5, with no clear D. The germline V gene has CDR1 MNHEY and CDR2 SMNVEV (reference sequence). The V end lost 1 base, the J end lost 2 bases, and 14 bases lay between the germline ends. The CDR3 has 16 residues. CDR3 protein: CASSLYSRQGQETQYF. The CDR3 DNA sequence: TGTGCCAGCAGTTTATATTCGCGGCAAGGGCAAGAGACCCAGTACTTC.

The chain has TRBV24-1 and TRBJ2-5; tentative D call: TRBD1 (6 bases). CDR1 is KGHDR and CDR2 is SFDVKD in the germline V gene. Trimming removed 4 bases at V and 9 bases at J, with 14 bases between. The CDR3 has 13 residues. CDR3 bases: TGTGCCACCAGTGACCGAATCCAGGGGCCCCAGTACTTC. It encodes CATSDRIQGPQYF.